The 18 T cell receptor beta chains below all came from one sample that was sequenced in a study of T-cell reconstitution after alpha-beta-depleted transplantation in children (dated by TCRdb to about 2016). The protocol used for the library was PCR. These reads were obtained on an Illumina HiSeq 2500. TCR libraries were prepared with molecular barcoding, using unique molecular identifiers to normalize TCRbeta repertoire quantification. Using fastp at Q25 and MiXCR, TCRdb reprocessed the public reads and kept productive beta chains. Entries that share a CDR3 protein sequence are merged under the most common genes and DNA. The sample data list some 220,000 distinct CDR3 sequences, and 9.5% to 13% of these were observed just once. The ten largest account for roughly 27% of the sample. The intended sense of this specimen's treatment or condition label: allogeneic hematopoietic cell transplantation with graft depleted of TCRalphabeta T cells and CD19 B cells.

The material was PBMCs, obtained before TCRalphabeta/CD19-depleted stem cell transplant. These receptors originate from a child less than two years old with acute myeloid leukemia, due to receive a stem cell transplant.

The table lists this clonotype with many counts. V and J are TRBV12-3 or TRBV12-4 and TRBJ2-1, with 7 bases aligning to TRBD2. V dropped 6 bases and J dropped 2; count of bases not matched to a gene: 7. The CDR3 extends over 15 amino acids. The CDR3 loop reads CASSRNLAAYNEQFF. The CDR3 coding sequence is TGTGCCAGCAGCAGAAATCTAGCGGCCTACAATGAGCAGTTCTTC.

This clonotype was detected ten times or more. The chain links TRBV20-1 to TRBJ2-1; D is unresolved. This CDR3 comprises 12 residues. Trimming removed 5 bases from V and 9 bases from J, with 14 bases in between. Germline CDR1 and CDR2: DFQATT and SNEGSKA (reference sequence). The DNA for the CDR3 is TGCAGTGCTGAACACTACTCTAGTGAGCAGTTCTTC. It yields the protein CSAEHYSSEQFF.

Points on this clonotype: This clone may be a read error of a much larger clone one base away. The CDR3 protein is CTSSLEGTGDFFTGELFF. The CDR3 nucleotides are TGTACCAGCAGCTTAGAAGGGACAGGGGACTTTTTCACCGGGGAGCTGTTTTTT. The chain is built from TRBV7-8 and TRBJ2-2; 10 bases match TRBD1. This CDR3 region has 18 residues. The V gene's germline CDR1 is SGHVS and CDR2 FQNEAQ.

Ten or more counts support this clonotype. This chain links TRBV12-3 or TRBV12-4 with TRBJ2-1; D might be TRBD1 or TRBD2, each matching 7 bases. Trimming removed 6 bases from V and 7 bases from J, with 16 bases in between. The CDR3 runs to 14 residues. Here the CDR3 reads CASRGAGGGNEQFF. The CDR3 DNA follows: TGTGCCAGCAGGGGGGCAGGGGGGGGTAATGAGCAGTTCTTC.

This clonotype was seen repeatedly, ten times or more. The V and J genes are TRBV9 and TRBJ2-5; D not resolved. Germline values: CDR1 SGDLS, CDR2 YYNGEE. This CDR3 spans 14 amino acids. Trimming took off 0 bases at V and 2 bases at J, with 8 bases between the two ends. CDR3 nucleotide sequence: TGTGCCAGCAGCGTAGGTGGTATACAAGAGACCCAGTACTTC. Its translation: CASSVGGIQETQYF. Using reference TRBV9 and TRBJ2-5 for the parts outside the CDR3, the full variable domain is DSGVTQTPKHLITATGQRVTLRCSPRSGDLSVYWYQQSLDQGLQFLIQYYNGEERAKGNILERFSAQQFPDLHSELNLSSLELGDSALYFCASSVGGIQETQYFGPGTRLLVL.

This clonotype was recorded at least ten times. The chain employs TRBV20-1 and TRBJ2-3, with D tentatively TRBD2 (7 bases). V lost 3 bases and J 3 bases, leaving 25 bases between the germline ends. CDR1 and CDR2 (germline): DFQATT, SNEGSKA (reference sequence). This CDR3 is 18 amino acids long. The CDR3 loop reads CSASSSGASGGGTDTQYF. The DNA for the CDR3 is TGCAGTGCTAGTTCCTCCGGGGCTAGCGGAGGGGGGACAGATACGCAGTATTTT.

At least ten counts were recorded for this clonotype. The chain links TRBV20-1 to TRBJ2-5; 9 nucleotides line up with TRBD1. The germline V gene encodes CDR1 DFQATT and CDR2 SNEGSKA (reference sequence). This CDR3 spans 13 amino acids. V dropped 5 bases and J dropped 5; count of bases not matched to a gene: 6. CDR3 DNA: TGCAGTGCTTCCCCGGGACAGGGTGAGACCCAGTACTTC. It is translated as CSASPGQGETQYF.

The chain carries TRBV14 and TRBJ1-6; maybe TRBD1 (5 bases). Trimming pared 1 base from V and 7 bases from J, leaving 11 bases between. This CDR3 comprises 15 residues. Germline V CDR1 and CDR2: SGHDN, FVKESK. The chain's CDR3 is CASSQAGTRNSPLHF. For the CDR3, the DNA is TGTGCCAGCAGCCAAGCAGGGACTAGGAATTCACCCCTCCACTTT.

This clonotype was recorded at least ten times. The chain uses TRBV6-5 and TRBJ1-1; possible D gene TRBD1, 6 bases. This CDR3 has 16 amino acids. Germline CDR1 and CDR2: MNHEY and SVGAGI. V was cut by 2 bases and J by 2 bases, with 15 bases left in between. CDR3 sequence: CASSYAPSGVNTEAFF. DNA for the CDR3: TGTGCCAGCAGTTACGCACCCTCAGGGGTTAACACTGAAGCTTTCTTT.

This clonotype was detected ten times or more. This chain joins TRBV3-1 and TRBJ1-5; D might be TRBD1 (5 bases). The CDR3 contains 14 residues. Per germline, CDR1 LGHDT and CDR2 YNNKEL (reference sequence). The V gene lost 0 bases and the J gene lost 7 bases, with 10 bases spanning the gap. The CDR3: CASSQEPGAQPQHF. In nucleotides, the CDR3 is TGTGCCAGCAGCCAAGAGCCCGGGGCCCAGCCCCAGCATTTT.

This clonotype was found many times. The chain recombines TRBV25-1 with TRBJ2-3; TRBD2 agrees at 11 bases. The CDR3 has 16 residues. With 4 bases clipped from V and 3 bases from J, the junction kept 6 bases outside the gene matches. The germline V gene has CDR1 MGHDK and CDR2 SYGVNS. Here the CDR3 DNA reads TGTGCCAGCAGTGGGGTAGCGGGAGGGCCGACAGATACGCAGTATTTT. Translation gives CASSGVAGGPTDTQYF.

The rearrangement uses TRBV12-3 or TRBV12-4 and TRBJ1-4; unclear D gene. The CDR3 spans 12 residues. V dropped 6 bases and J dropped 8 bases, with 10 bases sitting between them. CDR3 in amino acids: CASSRIGEKLFF. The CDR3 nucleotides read TGTGCCAGCAGCCGTATTGGGGAAAAACTGTTTTTT.

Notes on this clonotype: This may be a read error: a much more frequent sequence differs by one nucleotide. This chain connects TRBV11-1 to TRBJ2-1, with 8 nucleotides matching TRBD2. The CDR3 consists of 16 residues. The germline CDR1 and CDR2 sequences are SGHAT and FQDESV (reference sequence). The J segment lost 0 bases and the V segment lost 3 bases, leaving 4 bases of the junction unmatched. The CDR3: CASSLDLAGSYNEQFF. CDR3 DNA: TGTGCCAGCAGCTTGGACCTAGCGGGCTCCTACAATGAGCAGTTCTTC.

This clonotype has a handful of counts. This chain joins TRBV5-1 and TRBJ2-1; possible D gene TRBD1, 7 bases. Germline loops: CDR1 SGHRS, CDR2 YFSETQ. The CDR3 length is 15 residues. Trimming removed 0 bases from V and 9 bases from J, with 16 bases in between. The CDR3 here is CASSLGDRAGSEQFF. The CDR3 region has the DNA TGCGCCAGCAGCTTGGGTGACAGGGCGGGGAGTGAGCAGTTCTTC.

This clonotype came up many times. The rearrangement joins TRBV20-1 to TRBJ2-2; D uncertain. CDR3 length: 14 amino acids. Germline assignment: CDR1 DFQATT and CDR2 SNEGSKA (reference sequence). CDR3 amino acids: CSAKRRSSTGELFF. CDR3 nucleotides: TGCAGCGCCAAACGTCGGAGTTCCACCGGGGAGCTGTTTTTT.

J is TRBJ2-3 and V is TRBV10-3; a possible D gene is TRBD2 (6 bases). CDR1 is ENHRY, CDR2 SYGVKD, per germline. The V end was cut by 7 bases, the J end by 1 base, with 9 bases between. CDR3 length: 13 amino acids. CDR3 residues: CAIMASGTDTQYF. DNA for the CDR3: TGTGCCATCATGGCTAGCGGCACAGATACGCAGTATTTT.

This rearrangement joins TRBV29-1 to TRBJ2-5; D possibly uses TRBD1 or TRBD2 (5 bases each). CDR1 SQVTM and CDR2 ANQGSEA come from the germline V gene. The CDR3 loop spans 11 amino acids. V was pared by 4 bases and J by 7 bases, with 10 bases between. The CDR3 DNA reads TGCAGCGTTGTAGCTGGGGGGACCCAGTACTTC. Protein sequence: CSVVAGGTQYF.

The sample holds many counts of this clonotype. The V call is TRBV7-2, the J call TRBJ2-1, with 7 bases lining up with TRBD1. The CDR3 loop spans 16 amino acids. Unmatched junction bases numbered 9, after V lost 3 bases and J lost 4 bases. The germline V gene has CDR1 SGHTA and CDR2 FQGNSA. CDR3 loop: CASSFYRGLRYNEQFF. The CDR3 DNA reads TGTGCCAGCAGCTTTTACAGGGGTTTACGGTACAATGAGCAGTTCTTC.